This T cell receptor (beta chain) was documented in a study of T-cell memory formation after mild COVID-19. Background on the study: Each donor largely had its own TCR clusters. Regarding the study as a whole: Contracting CD8+ clones were enriched in EMRA, CD4+ mainly in CM and EM. CD4/CD8 balance characterized clones contracting day 15 to 85, and CD4+ skew characterized later expanders.

Trimming left V 10 bases short and J 4 bases short, with 17 bases between. Germline loops: CDR1 ENHRY, CDR2 SYGVKD. The CDR3 has 13 residues. A note on this clonotype: Its antigen is unknown.

TCRalpha and TCRbeta libraries used 5'RACE with constant-segment primers and UMIs. From the 5' RACE reads, TCRdb called clonotypes with MiXCR, one entry per CDR3 protein. The data show 350,000 to 450,000 distinct CDR3 sequences, with 15% to 25% seen just once and 8.4% held by the top ten. The source material was PBMCs or a T cell subset sorted from them (not recorded which). The receptor comes from an adult woman who had mild COVID-19 (a few samples of this study predate the infection). Cell type and time point are not known. The chain employs TRBV10-3 and TRBJ2-7; possible D gene TRBD2, 5 bases. The CDR3 region is CATGLYADYEQYF. The CDR3 region has the DNA TGTGCCACAGGACTCTACGCGGATTACGAGCAGTACTTC.